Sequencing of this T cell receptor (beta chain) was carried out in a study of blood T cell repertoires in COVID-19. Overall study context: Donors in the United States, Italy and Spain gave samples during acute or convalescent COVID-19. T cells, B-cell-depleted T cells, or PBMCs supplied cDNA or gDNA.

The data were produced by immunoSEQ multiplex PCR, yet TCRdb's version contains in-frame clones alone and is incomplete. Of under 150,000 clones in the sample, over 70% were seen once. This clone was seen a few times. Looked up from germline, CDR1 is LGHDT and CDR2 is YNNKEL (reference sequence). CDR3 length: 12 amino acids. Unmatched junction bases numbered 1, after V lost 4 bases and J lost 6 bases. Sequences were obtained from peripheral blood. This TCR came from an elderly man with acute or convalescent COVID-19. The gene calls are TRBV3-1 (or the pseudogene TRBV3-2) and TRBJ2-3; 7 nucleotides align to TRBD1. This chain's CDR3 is CASSLDRDTQYF. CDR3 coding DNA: TGTGCCAGCAGCCTGGACAGGGATACGCAGTATTTT.